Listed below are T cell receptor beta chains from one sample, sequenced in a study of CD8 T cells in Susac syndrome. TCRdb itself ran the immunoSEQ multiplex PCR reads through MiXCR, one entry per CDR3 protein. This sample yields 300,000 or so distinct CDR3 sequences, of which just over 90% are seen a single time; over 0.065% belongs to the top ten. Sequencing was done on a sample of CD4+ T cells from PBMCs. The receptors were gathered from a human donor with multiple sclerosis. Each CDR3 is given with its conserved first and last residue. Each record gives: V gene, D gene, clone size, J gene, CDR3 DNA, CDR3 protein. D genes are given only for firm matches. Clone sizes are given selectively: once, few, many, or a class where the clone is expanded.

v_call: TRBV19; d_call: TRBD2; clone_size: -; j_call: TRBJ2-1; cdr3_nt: TGTGCCAGTAGTTGGCTAGCGGGGGGCGCCTCCTACAATGAGCAGTTCTTC; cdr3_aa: CASSWLAGGASYNEQFF
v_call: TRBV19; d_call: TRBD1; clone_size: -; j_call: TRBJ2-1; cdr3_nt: TGTGCCAGTAGTGGGGACGACAGGGGACTCTACAATGAGCAGTTCTTC; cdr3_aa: CASSGDDRGLYNEQFF
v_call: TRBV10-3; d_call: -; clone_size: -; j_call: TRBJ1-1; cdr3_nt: TGTGCCATCAGTGCAGCGTACATGAACACTGAAGCTTTCTTT; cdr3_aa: CAISAAYMNTEAFF
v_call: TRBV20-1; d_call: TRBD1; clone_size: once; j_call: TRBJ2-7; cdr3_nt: TGCAGTGCTAGAGACCCGTGGACAGGGCACTCCTACGAGCAGTACTTC; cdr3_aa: CSARDPWTGHSYEQYF
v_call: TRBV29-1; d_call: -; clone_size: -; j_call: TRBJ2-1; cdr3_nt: TGCAGCGTTGAAGGGCCGCCCTACAATGAGCAGTTCTTC; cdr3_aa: CSVEGPPYNEQFF
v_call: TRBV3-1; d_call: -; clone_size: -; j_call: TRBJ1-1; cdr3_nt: TGTGCCAGCAGCCAAGGACCTTTGGAAGCTTTCTTT; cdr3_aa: CASSQGPLEAFF
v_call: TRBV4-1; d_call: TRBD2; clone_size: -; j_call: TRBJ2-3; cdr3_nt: TGCGCCAGCAGCCAAGTTCACGAGCGGGGGGCCCCCACAGATACGCAGTATTTT; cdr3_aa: CASSQVHERGAPTDTQYF
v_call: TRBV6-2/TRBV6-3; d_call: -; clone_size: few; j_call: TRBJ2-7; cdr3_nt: TGTGCCAGCAGACGTACAGGGCCTTGGGAGCAGTACTTC; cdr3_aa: CASRRTGPWEQYF
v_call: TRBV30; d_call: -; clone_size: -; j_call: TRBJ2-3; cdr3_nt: TGTGCCTGGGCCCGGGGAATGAGGGCAGATACGCAGTATTTT; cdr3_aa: CAWARGMRADTQYF
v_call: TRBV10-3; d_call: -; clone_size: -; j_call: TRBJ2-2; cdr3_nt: TGTGCCATCAGTGATAATATACTTGCCACCACCGGGGAGCTGTTTTTT; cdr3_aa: CAISDNILATTGELFF
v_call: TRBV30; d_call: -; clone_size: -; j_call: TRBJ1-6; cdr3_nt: TGTGCCTGGAGTGGCTGGGCGGTGAATTCACCCCTCCACTTT; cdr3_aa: CAWSGWAVNSPLHF
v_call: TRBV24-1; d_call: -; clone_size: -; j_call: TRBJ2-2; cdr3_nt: TGTGCCACCAGTGCTCAGCGGTACACCGGGGAGCTGTTTTTT; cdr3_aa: CATSAQRYTGELFF
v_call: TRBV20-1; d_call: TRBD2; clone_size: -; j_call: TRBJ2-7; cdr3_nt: TGCAGTGCTAGTGCCCCTAGCGGGACCTACGAGCAGTACTTC; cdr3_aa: CSASAPSGTYEQYF
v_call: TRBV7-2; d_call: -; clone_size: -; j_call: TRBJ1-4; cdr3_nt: TGTGCCAGCAGCCCCTACCTTAATGAAAAACTGTTTTTT; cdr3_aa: CASSPYLNEKLFF
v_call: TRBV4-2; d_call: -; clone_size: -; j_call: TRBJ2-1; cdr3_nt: TGTGCCAGCAGCCATGGCATAGCGGACCCGGGGGACAATGAGCAGTTCTTC; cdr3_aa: CASSHGIADPGDNEQFF
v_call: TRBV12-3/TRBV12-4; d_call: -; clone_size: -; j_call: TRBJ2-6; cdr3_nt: TGTGCCAGCAGTACAGGTCTCGGATACTCTGGGGCCAACGTCCTGACTTTC; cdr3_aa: CASSTGLGYSGANVLTF
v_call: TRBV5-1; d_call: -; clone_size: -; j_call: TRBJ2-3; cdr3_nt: TGCGCCAGCAGCTTGGACGGCCGCGCCATAGATACGCAGTATTTT; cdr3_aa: CASSLDGRAIDTQYF
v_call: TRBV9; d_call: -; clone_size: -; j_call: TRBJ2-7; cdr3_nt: TGTGCCAGCAGCGTAGGTCGGGAGTCCTACGAGCAGTACTTC; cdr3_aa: CASSVGRESYEQYF
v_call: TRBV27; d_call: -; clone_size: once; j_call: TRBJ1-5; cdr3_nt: TGTGCCAGCGGCCCAAGGGACCGGTTGTCCGGCCCCCAGCATTTT; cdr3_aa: CASGPRDRLSGPQHF
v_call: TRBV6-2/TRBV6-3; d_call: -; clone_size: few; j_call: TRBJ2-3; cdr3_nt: TGTGCCAGCACCCTACCCGACAGCACAGATACGCAGTATTTT; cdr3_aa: CASTLPDSTDTQYF
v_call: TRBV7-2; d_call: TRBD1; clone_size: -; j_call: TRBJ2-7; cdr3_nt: TGTGCCAGCAGCTCGGACAGGGGGCCCCACGAGCAGTACTTC; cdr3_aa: CASSSDRGPHEQYF
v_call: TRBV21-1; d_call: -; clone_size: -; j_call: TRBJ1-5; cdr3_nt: TGTGCCAGCAGCAAACATAGTGGACAGAGGGATCAGCCCCAGCATTTT; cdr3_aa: CASSKHSGQRDQPQHF
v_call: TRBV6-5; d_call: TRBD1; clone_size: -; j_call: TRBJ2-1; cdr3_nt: TGTGCCAGCAGACCGGGACAGGTAAATGAGCAGTTCTTC; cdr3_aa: CASRPGQVNEQFF
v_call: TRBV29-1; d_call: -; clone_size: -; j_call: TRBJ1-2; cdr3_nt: TGCAGCGTTGAAGCCAGCTATGGCTACACCTTC; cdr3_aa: CSVEASYGYTF
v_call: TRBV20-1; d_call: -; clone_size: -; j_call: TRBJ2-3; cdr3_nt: TGCAGTGTCAAAGGCGAGGTCAGAGATACGCAGTATTTT; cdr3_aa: CSVKGEVRDTQYF
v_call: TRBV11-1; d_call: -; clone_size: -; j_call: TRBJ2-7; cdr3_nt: TGTGCCAGCAGCCCCCAGGGACTTGTCTCCTACGAGCAGTACTTC; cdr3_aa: CASSPQGLVSYEQYF
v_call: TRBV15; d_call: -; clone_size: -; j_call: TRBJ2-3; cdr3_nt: TGTGCCACCAGCAGGCGGGGGACAGGCACAGATACGCAGTATTTT; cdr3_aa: CATSRRGTGTDTQYF
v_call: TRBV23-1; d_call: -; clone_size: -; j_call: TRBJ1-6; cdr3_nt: TGCGCCAGCAGTATCGGGGGGAGGAATTCACCCCTCCACTTT; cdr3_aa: CASSIGGRNSPLHF
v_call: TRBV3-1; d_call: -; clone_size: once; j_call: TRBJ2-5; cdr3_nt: TGTGCCAGCAGCCCGTCTAGGGAGACCCAGTACTTC; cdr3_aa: CASSPSRETQYF
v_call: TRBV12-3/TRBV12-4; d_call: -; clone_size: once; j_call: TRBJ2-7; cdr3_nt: TGTGCCAGCAGCGCCGGGGCTTACTACGAGCAGTACTTC; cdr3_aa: CASSAGAYYEQYF
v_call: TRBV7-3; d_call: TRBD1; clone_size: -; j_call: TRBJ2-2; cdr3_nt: TGTGCCAGCAGCGCCCGACAGGGGCCCACCGGGGAGCTGTTTTTT; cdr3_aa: CASSARQGPTGELFF
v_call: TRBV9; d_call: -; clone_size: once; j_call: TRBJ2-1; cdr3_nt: TGTGCCAGCAGCCGGTACCCGGGATTCTACAATGAGCAGTTCTTC; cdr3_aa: CASSRYPGFYNEQFF
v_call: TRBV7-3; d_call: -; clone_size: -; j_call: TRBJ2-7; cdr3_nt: TGTGCCAGCAGCTTACGCAGGGGCAGCTCCTACGAGCAGTACTTC; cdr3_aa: CASSLRRGSSYEQYF
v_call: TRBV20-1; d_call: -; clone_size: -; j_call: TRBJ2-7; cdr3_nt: TGCAGTGCTAGGGAAAAGGGGATAGCTATCCGATCCTACGAGCAGTACTTC; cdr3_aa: CSAREKGIAIRSYEQYF
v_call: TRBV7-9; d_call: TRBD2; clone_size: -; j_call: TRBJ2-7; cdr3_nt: TGTGCCAGCGGGGGGTTATTGGGACTAGCGGAGGCCTACGAGCAGTACTTC; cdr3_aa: CASGGLLGLAEAYEQYF
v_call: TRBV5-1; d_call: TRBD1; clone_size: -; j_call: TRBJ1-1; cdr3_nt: TGCGCCAGCAGGTATGGACAGGGGGGACTGAACACTGAAGCTTTCTTT; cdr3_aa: CASRYGQGGLNTEAFF
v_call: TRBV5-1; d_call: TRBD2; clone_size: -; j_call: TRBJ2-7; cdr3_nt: TGCGCCAGCAGCTGGATGGGGGGGGAAGAGCAGTACTTC; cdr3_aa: CASSWMGGEEQYF
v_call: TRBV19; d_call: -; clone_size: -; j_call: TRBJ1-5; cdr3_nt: TGTGCCAGTAGTATGCTCTCCGTCGATCAGCCCCAGCATTTT; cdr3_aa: CASSMLSVDQPQHF
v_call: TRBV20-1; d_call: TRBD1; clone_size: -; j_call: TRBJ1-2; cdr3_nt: TGCAGTGCCGCACCGGGACAGCACTATGGCTACACCTTC; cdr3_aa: CSAAPGQHYGYTF
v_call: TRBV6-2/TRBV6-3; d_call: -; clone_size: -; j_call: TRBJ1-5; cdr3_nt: TGTGCCAGCAGTTACGCCCTTGGGGGGAATCAGCCCCAGCATTTT; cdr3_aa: CASSYALGGNQPQHF
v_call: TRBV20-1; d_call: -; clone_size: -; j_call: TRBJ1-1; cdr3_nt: TGCAGTGCTACAGACGGGGCCACCCACACTGAAGCTTTCTTT; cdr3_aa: CSATDGATHTEAFF
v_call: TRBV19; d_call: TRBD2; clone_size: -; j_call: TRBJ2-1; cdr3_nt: TGTGCCAGTAGGCCGGGACTAGTTTATTCCACCGCCAATGAGCAGTTCTTC; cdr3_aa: CASRPGLVYSTANEQFF
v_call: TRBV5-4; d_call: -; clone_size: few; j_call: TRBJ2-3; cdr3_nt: TGTGCCAGCAGCTTGAATAGGCTTACAGATACGCAGTATTTT; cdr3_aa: CASSLNRLTDTQYF
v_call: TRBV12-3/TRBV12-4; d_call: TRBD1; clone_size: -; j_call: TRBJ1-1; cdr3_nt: TGTGCCAGCAGCAACGAACAGGGGGCGAGCACTGAAGCTTTCTTT; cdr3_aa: CASSNEQGASTEAFF
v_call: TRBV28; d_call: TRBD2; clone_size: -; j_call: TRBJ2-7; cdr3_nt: TGTGCCAGCAGCGGGGGGGCATCCGAGCAGTACTTC; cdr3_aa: CASSGGASEQYF
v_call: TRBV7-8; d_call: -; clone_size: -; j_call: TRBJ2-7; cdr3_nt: TGTGCCAGCAGCTTAGAGGGACCGTGGGAGCAGTACTTC; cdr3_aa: CASSLEGPWEQYF
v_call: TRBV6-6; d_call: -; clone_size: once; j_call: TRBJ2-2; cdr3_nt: TGTGCCGGCAGGGAACCTTTCACCGGGGAGCTGTTTTTT; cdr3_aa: CAGREPFTGELFF
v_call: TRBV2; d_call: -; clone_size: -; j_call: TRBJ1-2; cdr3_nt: TGTGCCAGCGGGGGCAGGCACTACACCTTC; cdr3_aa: CASGGRHYTF
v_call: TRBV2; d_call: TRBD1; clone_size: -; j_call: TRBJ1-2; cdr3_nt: TGTGCCAGCAGGCAAACGGGACAGCCGTATGGCTACACCTTC; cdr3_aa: CASRQTGQPYGYTF
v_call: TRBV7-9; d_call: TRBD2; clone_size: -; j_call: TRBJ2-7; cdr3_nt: TGTGCCAGCAGCTCACGGACTAGCGGGAGGATCTCCTACGAGCAGTACTTC; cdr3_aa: CASSSRTSGRISYEQYF
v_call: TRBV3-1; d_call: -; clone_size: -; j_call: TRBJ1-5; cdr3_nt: TGTGCCAGCAGCCAAGACACTACGACGGGTCAGCCCCAGCATTTT; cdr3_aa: CASSQDTTTGQPQHF
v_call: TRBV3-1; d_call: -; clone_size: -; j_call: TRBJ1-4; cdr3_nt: TGTGCCAGCAGCCGCAAACTAGGGGCACCAACTAATGAAAAACTGTTTTTT; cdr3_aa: CASSRKLGAPTNEKLFF
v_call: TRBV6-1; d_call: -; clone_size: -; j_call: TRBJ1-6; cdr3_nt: TGTGCCAGCAGTGAAGCGCATTGGTCGAATTCACCCCTCCACTTT; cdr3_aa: CASSEAHWSNSPLHF
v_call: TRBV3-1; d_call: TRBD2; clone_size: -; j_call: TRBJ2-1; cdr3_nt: TGTGCCAGCAGCCAAGAGCTAGCGGCCTACAATGAGCAGTTCTTC; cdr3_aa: CASSQELAAYNEQFF
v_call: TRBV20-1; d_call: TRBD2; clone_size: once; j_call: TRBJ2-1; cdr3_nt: TGCAGTGCTAGAGATCGGCTAGCGGGGGGCAACAATGAGCAGTTCTTC; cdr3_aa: CSARDRLAGGNNEQFF